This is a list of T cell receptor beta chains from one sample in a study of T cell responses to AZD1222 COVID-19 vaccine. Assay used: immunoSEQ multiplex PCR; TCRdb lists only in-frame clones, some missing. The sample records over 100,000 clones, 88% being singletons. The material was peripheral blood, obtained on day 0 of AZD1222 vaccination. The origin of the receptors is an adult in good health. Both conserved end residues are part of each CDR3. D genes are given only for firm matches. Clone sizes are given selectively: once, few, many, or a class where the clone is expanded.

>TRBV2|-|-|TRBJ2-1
CASRNLGEQFF
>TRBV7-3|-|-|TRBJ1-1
CASSLTKDSQTFF
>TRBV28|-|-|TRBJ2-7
CASSFGGPNEQYF
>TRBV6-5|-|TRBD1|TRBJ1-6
CATQRDRANSPLHF
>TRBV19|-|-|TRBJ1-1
CASSNRGQNTEAFF
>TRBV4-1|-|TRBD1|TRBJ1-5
CASSQADRGDQPQHF
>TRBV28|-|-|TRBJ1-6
CASSSQDYQFLPLHF
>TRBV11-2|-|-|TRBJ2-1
CASSLVRGLPWNEQFF
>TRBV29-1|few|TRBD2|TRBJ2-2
CSVLLVGREVVGELFF
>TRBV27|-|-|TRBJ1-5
CASSSDRLQGQPQHF
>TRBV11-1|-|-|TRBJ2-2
CASSSQGGGELFF
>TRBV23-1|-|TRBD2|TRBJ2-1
CASRPGLAGGGEGGNEQFF
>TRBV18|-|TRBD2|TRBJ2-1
CATQGLAGYGEQFF
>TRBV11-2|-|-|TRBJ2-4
CASSLEGNPTLNIQYF
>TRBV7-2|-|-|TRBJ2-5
CASSLVYGETQYF
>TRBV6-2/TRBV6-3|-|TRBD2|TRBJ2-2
CASSLAGSGELFF
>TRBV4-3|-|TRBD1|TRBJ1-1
CASSQYRGVNTEAFF
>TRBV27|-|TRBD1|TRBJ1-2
CASRNTGGRGYGYTF
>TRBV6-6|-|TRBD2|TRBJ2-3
CASSRTSGDPWPRDTQYF
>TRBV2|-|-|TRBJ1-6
CASSDSGIYNSPLHF
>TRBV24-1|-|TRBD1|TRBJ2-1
CATSEYRDRPRIVCNEQFF
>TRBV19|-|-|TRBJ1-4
CASSLGRNEKLFF
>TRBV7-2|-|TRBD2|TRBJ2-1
CASSFPGTSGGKTYNEQFF
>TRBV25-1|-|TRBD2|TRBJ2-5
CASRSLAGDQGTQYF
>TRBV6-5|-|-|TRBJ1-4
CASSYGVSQNEKLFF
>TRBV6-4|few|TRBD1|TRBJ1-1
CASSETGRAEAFF
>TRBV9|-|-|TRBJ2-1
CASSVGLADNEQFF
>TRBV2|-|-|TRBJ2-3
CASSDLSFGTQYF
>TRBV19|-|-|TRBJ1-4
CASRNRARANEKLFF
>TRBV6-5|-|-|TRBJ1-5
CASIPSSGFRQPQHF
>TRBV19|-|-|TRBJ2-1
CASSSQGGNEQFF
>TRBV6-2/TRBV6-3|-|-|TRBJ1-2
CASSYSIAANYGYTF
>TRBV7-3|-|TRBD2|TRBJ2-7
CASSPTSGGYYEQYF
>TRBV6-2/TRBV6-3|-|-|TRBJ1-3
CASSWGPGNTIYF
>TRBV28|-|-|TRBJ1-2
CASSLSPYGYTF
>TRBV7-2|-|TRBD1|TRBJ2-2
CASSLAGTGNTGELFF
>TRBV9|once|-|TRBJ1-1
CASSAQGSVRTEAFF
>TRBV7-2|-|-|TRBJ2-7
CASSLNRDTYEQYF
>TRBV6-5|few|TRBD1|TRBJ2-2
CASSEGTGAAGELFF
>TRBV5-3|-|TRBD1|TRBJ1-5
CARSPGTGPQDQPQHF
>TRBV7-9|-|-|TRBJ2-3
CASSPYPLGPDRDTQYF
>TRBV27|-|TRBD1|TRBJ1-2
CASSLQGRGGGYTF
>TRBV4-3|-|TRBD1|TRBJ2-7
CASSQGQGLYEQYF
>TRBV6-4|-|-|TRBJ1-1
CASSDSHEGGRTEAFF
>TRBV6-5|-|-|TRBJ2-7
CASGTGSYEQYF
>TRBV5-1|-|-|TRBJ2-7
CASSLTVTDYEQYF
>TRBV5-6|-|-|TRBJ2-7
CASSLSRGVSEQYF
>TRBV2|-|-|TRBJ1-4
CASSITNEKLFF
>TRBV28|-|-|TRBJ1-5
CASKLQDQPQHF
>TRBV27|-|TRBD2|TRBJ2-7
CASSLSRLTSGSHEQYF
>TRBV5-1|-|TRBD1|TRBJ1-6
CASRSTPGQGNSPLHF
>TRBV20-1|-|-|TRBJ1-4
CSASDRTATNEKLFF
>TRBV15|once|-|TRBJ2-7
CATSREGTPSSYEQYF
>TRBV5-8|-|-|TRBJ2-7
CASSLAEGYEQYF
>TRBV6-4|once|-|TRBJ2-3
CASSDSVLVRGTDTQYF